Shown below are 22 T cell receptor beta chains from a single sample sequenced in a study of blood T cell repertoires in COVID-19. Sequencing was performed with immunoSEQ multiplex PCR; in TCRdb, only in-frame clones are kept and a portion is missing. Found here are some 70,000 clones, approximately 80% of them singletons; the top ten hold roughly 6.7%. The sequenced sample was peripheral blood. All receptors come from a man in his sixties with acute or convalescent COVID-19.

This clone showed up many times. The chain is built from TRBV16 and TRBJ2-7; TRBD1 aligns across 11 bases. Germline trimming cut 2 bases from V and 6 bases from J; bases unmatched to any gene: 3. This CDR3 contains 14 residues. Germline CDR1 is KGHSY and CDR2 is FQNENV. The CDR3: CASSQRTGGTEQYV. The CDR3 DNA reads TGTGCCAGCAGCCAACGGACAGGGGGCACCGAGCAGTACGTC.

The chain employs TRBV19 and TRBJ1-5, with TRBD1 identical over 7 bases. Germline loops: CDR1 LNHDA, CDR2 SQIVND (reference sequence). The trim removed 0 bases at V and 1 base at J, leaving 0 bases unmatched. CDR3 length: 15 residues. The CDR3, as DNA: TGTGCCAGTAGTATAGAACAGGGGAGCAATCAGCCCCAGCATTTT. It translates to CASSIEQGSNQPQHF.

The chain joins TRBV15 to TRBJ1-1; D might be TRBD1 (6 bases). The CDR3 spans 15 residues. Germline-derived CDR1 and CDR2 are LNHNV and YYDKDF (reference sequence). The V end was cut by 1 base, the J end by 1 base, with 10 bases between. The CDR3, as DNA: TGTGCCACCAGCAGAGGGGAAGGGGGGAACACTGAAGCTTTCTTT. Its protein is CATSRGEGGNTEAFF.

V is TRBV24-1 and J is TRBJ2-1; 11 bases are shared with TRBD2. CDR3 length equals 14 residues. Germline V gives CDR1 KGHDR, CDR2 SFDVKD. V lost 9 bases, J lost 8 bases, and 8 bases stayed unmatched. The CDR3 region is CATQPGLAVDEQFF. The CDR3 DNA reads TGTGCCACCCAACCGGGACTAGCGGTTGATGAGCAGTTCTTC.

This clone has a handful of counts. The chain couples TRBV5-6 to TRBJ1-2; D ambiguous. V was shortened by 2 bases and J by 6 bases, with 8 bases between the two germline ends. The germline V gene encodes CDR1 SGHDT and CDR2 YYEEEE. CDR3 length equals 12 residues. This CDR3 reads CASSFDSDGYTF. The CDR3 DNA follows: TGTGCCAGCAGCTTCGACTCGGATGGCTACACCTTC.

The chain couples TRBV5-1 to TRBJ2-5; 7 bases match TRBD2. The CDR3 runs to 15 residues. Germline lookup yields CDR1 SGHRS and CDR2 YFSETQ. The junction had 8 bases not matched to a gene; V was cut back by 1 base and J by 5 bases. CDR3 in amino acids: CASSLNFGGRETQYF. CDR3 sequence (DNA): TGCGCCAGCAGCTTGAATTTCGGGGGGAGGGAGACCCAGTACTTC. The complete variable domain, with remaining parts taken from reference TRBV5-1 and TRBJ2-5, reads KAGVTQTPRYLIKTRGQQVTLSCSPISGHRSVSWYQQTPGQGLQFLFEYFSETQRNKGNFPGRFSGRQFSNSRSEMNVSTLELGDSALYLCASSLNFGGRETQYFGPGTRLLVL.

This CDR3 is CATSRGGQITEAFF. The CDR3 DNA reads TGTGCCACCAGCAGAGGAGGGCAGATCACTGAAGCTTTCTTT. The chain links TRBV15 to TRBJ1-1; D is ambiguous. The germline gives CDR1 LNHNV, CDR2 YYDKDF (reference sequence). The CDR3 has 14 residues. V lost 1 base, J lost 4 bases, and 10 bases lay in between.

The chain employs TRBV5-1 and TRBJ1-1, with 7 bases that match TRBD1. The CDR3 totals 15 residues. Trimming cost V 1 base and J 7 bases; bases outside gene matches: 10. Germline CDR1 SGHRS, CDR2 YFSETQ. The CDR3 protein is CASSLRGPASSEAFF. CDR3 nucleotide sequence: TGCGCCAGCAGCTTGAGGGGGCCAGCCAGTAGTGAAGCTTTCTTT.

The chain carries TRBV5-5 and TRBJ2-7, with TRBD2 matching over 13 bases. Germline V gives CDR1 SGHKS, CDR2 YYEKEE (reference sequence). V was pared by 0 bases and J by 2 bases, with 5 bases of the junction left unmatched. CDR3 length equals 17 residues. The CDR3 DNA follows: TGTGCCAGCAGCTTGGCCGCTACTAGCGGGGGGGCCTACGAGCAGTACTTC. This encodes CASSLAATSGGAYEQYF.

The gene calls are TRBV19 and TRBJ2-1, with 8 bases lining up with TRBD2. In germline, CDR1 is LNHDA, CDR2 SQIVND (reference sequence). The junction had 8 bases not matched to a gene; V was cut back by 7 bases and J by 3 bases. The CDR3 spans 15 residues. This CDR3 is CASMEEGLGYNEQFF. The CDR3 DNA reads as TGTGCCAGTATGGAGGAGGGACTAGGCTACAATGAGCAGTTCTTC.

The chain employs TRBV2 and TRBJ1-4, with D possibly TRBD1 on 5 matching bases. The CDR3 covers 12 residues. The germline V gene encodes CDR1 SNHLY and CDR2 FYNNEI. Trimming took off 2 bases at V and 8 bases at J, with 6 bases between the two ends. As DNA, the CDR3 is TGTGCCAGCAGTGAAAGGGGAGAAAAACTGTTTTTT. The encoded protein is CASSERGEKLFF. The whole variable domain, filled in from reference TRBV2 and TRBJ1-4, reads EPEVTQTPSHQVTQMGQEVILRCVPISNHLYFYWYRQILGQKVEFLVSFYNNEISEKSEIFDDQFSVERPDGSNFTLKIRSTKLEDSAMYFCASSERGEKLFFGSGTQLSVL.

The chain joins TRBV11-2 to TRBJ2-1, with 10 nucleotides matching TRBD2. This CDR3 is 17 amino acids long. Germline loops: CDR1 SGHAT, CDR2 FQNNGV. After removal of 0 bases from V and 2 bases from J, the junction contained 4 bases not matched to a gene. The CDR3 spells CASSLEPSGGTYNEQFF. CDR3 bases: TGTGCCAGCAGCTTAGAACCTAGCGGGGGAACCTACAATGAGCAGTTCTTC.

The rearrangement joins TRBV24-1 to TRBJ2-2, with D possibly matching TRBD1 (5 bases). Germline CDR1 KGHDR, CDR2 SFDVKD. V shed 0 bases and J shed 5 bases, with 24 bases lying between them. The CDR3 loop spans 20 amino acids. CDR3 DNA: TGTGCCACCAGTGATTTGGATAAGTCCGGGTCCAGGGTGATTACCGGGGAGCTGTTTTTT. This gives the protein CATSDLDKSGSRVITGELFF.

The chain uses TRBV27 and TRBJ2-5, with 13 bases aligning to TRBD2. This CDR3 contains 16 residues. Germline lookup yields CDR1 MNHEY and CDR2 SMNVEV (reference sequence). Trimming removed 5 bases from V and 9 bases from J; junction bases left unmatched: 12. The CDR3 region has the DNA TGTGCCAGCAGTCTCGGACTAGCGGGGGCCGAGGGGGCCCAGTACTTC. Its protein is CASSLGLAGAEGAQYF.

The chain links TRBV6-2 or TRBV6-3 to TRBJ1-6, with 7 bases identical to TRBD1. The CDR3 is made up of 18 amino acids. Unmatched junction bases numbered 20, after V lost 6 bases and J lost 9 bases. Germline values: CDR1 MNHEY, CDR2 SVGEGT. The CDR3 DNA reads TGTGCCAGCAGCAAAGGTCGACTCGGACAGGCGATGGGTTCACCCCTCCACTTT. It specifies CASSKGRLGQAMGSPLHF.

Relative to its sample, this clone is medium-sized. The chain links TRBV7-2 to TRBJ2-1; a possible D gene is TRBD2 (6 bases). This CDR3 has 13 residues. Trimming removed 5 bases at V and 9 bases at J, with 14 bases between. Germline assignment: CDR1 SGHTA and CDR2 FQGNSA. The CDR3 here is CASSAPAGIEQFF. The DNA of the CDR3 is TGTGCCAGCAGCGCCCCCGCGGGGATTGAGCAGTTCTTC.

The chain combines TRBV5-5 with TRBJ1-6; the match to TRBD1 covers 9 bases. This CDR3 comprises 16 residues. J was trimmed by 9 bases and V by 1 base; bases with no gene match: 8. CDR1 is SGHKS and CDR2 is YYEKEE in the germline V gene (reference sequence). The CDR3 DNA sequence: TGTGCCAGCAGCTTGATAGTAACAGGGGGCAGTTCACCCCTCCACTTT. This gives the protein CASSLIVTGGSSPLHF.

This chain joins TRBV6-1 and TRBJ1-6; D remains unclear. Trimming pared 3 bases from V and 10 bases from J, leaving 16 bases between. There are 15 residues in the CDR3. Germline assignment: CDR1 MNHNS and CDR2 SASEGT. CDR3 region: CASSDRYDPGSPLHF. In nucleotides, the CDR3 is TGTGCCAGCAGTGATCGGTATGATCCGGGGTCACCCCTCCACTTT.

This chain connects TRBV19 to TRBJ1-2, with 9 positions matching TRBD1. The CDR3 runs to 15 residues. V was clipped by 3 bases and J by 6 bases; unmatched bases: 8. The V gene's germline CDR1 is LNHDA and CDR2 SQIVND (reference sequence). CDR3 sequence (DNA): TGTGCCAGTAGTATTAGGGGACAGGGATATGATGGCTACACCTTC. This sequence encodes CASSIRGQGYDGYTF.

This clone was recorded a few times. The genes are TRBV5-1 and TRBJ1-2; D possibly corresponds to TRBD1 (6 bases). V lost 0 bases, J lost 4 bases, and 10 bases lay in between. The germline V gene has CDR1 SGHRS and CDR2 YFSETQ. This CDR3 has 14 residues. CDR3 loop: CASSLEGVSYGYTF. The CDR3 nucleotides read TGCGCCAGCAGCTTGGAGGGGGTCTCCTATGGCTACACCTTC.

J is TRBJ2-6 and V is TRBV29-1, with unresolved D. V lost 7 bases, J lost 2 bases, and 21 bases lay in between. Germline V gene data show CDR1 as SQVTM and CDR2 as ANQGSEA. CDR3 length: 17 residues. CDR3 amino acids: CSAADADGNPGANVLTF. CDR3 nucleotides: TGCAGCGCCGCGGATGCGGATGGAAATCCTGGGGCCAACGTCCTGACTTTC.

The chain uses TRBV18 and TRBJ1-5; TRBD1 matches at 8 bases. V shed 5 bases, J shed 0 bases, and the junction held 3 bases outside the gene matches. CDR3 size: 15 residues. Germline V gene sequence: CDR1 KGHSH, CDR2 LQKENI. The CDR3 protein is CASSYGQGSNQPQHF. In DNA form, the CDR3 reads TGTGCCAGCTCATACGGACAGGGTAGCAATCAGCCCCAGCATTTT.